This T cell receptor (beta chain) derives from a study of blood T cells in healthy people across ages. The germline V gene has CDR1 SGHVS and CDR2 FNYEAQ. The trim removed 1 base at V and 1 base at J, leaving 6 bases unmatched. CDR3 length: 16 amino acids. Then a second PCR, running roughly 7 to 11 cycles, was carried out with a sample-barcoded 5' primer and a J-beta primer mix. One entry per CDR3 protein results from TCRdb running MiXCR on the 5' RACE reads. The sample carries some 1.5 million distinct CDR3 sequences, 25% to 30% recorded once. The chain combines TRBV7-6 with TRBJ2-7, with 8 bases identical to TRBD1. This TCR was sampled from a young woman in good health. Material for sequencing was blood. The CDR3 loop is CASSLGVGTGSYEQYF. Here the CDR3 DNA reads TGTGCCAGCAGCTTAGGAGTAGGGACAGGATCCTACGAGCAGTACTTC.